The present TCR beta chain was sequenced within a study of cytomegalovirus exposure and HLA in healthy donors. Study in general: The early release's HLA-typed donors yielded roughly 85 million unique TCRs. General observations from the study: A previous analysis found most TCR beta V segments productive roughly 90% or roughly 30% of the time.

PCR used 60 Vbeta primers and 13 Jbeta primers. Profiled with immunoSEQ multiplex PCR; TCRdb holds only in-frame clones, not every one. The sample holds roughly 240,000 clones, more than 75% seen once. This clone was counted between two and nine times. Its antigen remains unidentified. Germline CDR1 SNHLY, CDR2 FYNNEI. This CDR3 is 15 amino acids long. With V trimmed by 10 bases and J by 0 bases, 6 bases remained unmatched. The chain joins TRBV2 to TRBJ2-6, with 7 bases identical to TRBD1. Sample: PBMCs. This clonotype was obtained from a girl aged 2 to 9 in good health and CMV-seronegative. CDR3 protein: CAIPGQPSGANVLTF. Written as DNA, the CDR3 is TGTGCCATTCCGGGACAGCCCTCTGGGGCCAACGTCCTGACTTTC.